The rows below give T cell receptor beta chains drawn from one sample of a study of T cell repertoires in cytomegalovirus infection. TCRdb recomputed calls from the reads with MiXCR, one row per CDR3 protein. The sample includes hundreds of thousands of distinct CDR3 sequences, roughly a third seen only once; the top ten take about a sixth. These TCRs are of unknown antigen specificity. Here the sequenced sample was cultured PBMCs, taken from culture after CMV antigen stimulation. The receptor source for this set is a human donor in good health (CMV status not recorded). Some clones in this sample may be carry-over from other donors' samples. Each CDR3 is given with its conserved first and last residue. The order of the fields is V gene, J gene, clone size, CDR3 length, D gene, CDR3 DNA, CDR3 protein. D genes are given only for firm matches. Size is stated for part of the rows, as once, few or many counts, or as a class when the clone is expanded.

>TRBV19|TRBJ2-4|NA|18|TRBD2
TGTGCCAGTAGTCCTGGGGGACTAGCGGGAGCTGCCAAAAACATTCAGTACTTC
CASSPGGLAGAAKNIQYF
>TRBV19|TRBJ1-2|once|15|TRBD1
TGTGCCAGTAGTAAAACCGGGACAGGGATAGAGGGCTACACCTTC
CASSKTGTGIEGYTF
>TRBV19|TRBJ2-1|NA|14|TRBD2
TGTGCCAGTAGTCAGGCGGGAGGTACGAATGAGCAGTTCTTC
CASSQAGGTNEQFF
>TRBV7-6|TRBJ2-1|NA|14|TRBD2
TGTGCCAGCAGCTTGACTAGCGGGAGGTGGGAGCAGTTCTTC
CASSLTSGRWEQFF
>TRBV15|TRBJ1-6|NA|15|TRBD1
TGTGCCACCAGCAGGGGACAGGCAAAGAATTCACCCCTCCACTTT
CATSRGQAKNSPLHF
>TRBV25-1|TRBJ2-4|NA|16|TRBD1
TGTGCCAGCAGTAACGGGACAGGGTTAGCCAAAAACATTCAGTACTTC
CASSNGTGLAKNIQYF
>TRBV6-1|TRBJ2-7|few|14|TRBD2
TGTGCCAGCAGTGTGGCTAGCGGGAGCTACGAGCAGTACTTC
CASSVASGSYEQYF
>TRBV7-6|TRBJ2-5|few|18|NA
TGTGCCAGCAGGAATTCTCTCGTCAAACGCCACCCCCAAGAGACCCAGTACTTC
CASRNSLVKRHPQETQYF
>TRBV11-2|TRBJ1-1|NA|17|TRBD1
TGTGCCAGCAGCTTAGCCTTTAACAGGGGTCGGGGGCCTGAAGCTTTCTTT
CASSLAFNRGRGPEAFF
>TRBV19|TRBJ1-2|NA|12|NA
TGTGCCAGTACCGCCGAGACAGAAGGCTACACCTTC
CASTAETEGYTF
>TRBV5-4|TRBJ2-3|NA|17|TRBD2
TGTGCCAGCAGCGTGAGCACTAGCGGGAGGAACACAGATACGCAGTATTTT
CASSVSTSGRNTDTQYF
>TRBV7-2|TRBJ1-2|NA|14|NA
TGTGCCAGCAGCTTACCTCAGGCCTTCTATGGCTACACCTTC
CASSLPQAFYGYTF
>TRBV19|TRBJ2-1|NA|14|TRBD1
TGTGCCAGTAAGTCGGGACAGGGTTACTATGAGCAGTTCTTC
CASKSGQGYYEQFF
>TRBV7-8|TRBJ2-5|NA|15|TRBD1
TGTGCCAGCAGCTCCCGGGACAGGGTTAGAGAGACCCAGTACTTC
CASSSRDRVRETQYF
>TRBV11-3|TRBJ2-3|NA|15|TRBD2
TGTGCCAGCAGCCTTAGCGGGAGAGACGCAGATACGCAGTATTTT
CASSLSGRDADTQYF
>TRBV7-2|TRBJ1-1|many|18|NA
TGTGCCAGCAGCTCCCTGGGTTCGGGGGGCAAAATGGACACTGAAGCTTTCTTT
CASSSLGSGGKMDTEAFF
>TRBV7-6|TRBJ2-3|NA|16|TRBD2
TGTGCCAGCAGCTCGTGGACTAGCGAGAACACAGATACGCAGTATTTT
CASSSWTSENTDTQYF
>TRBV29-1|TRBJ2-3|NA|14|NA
TGCAGCGTTACCCGTGGGGGGCCCTTGGATACGCAGTATTTT
CSVTRGGPLDTQYF
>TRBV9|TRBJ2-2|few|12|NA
TGTGCCAGCAGCGTAGGGACCGGGGAGCTGTTTTTT
CASSVGTGELFF
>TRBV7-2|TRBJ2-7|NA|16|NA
TGTGCCAGCAGCTTAGGGGGGCAGGGAAGTGGCGGCGAGCAGTACTTC
CASSLGGQGSGGEQYF
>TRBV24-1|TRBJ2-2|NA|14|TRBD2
TGTGCCACCAGCGGGAGGAGCGTTCCCGGGGAGCTGTTTTTT
CATSGRSVPGELFF
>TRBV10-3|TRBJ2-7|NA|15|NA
TGTGCCATCAGTGTATTAGCAAGTGCGGGCGACGAGCAGTACTTC
CAISVLASAGDEQYF
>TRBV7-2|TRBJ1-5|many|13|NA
TGTGCCAGCAGCTTAGACCCGGATCAGCCCCAGCATTTT
CASSLDPDQPQHF
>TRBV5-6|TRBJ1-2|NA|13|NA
TGTGCCAGCAGCCCCGGCCTTGGCTATGGCTACACCTTC
CASSPGLGYGYTF
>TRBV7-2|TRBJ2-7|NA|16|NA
TGTGCCAGCAGCTTAGTGGGGCCAGGACCCCCCTACGAGCAGTACTTC
CASSLVGPGPPYEQYF
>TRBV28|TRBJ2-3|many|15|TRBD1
TGTGCCAGCAGTTCTCCGGGACAGGGGACGGATACGCAGTATTTT
CASSSPGQGTDTQYF
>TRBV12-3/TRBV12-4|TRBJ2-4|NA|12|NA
TGTGCCAGCAGAATCACAGAAAACATGCAGTACTTC
CASRITENMQYF
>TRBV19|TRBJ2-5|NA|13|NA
TGTGCCAGCAAGAAGGTGGGGGTAGAGACCCAGTACTTC
CASKKVGVETQYF
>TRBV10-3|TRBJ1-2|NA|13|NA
TGTGCCATCAGTGAGGAGCGCAACTATGGCTACACCTTC
CAISEERNYGYTF
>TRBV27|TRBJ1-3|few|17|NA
TGTGCCAGCAGTTTATCGGGGGCTGGATTAACTGGAAACACCATATATTTT
CASSLSGAGLTGNTIYF
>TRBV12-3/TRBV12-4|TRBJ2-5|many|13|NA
TGTGCCAGCAGTTTTACGCATCAAGAGACCCAGTACTTC
CASSFTHQETQYF
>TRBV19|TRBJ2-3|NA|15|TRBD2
TGTGCCAGTAGTATTTCGACACTAGCGGGAGTAACGCAGTATTTT
CASSISTLAGVTQYF
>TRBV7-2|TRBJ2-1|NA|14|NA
TGTGCCAGCAGCTTAGCGGGCAGGGCACATGAGCAGTTCTTC
CASSLAGRAHEQFF
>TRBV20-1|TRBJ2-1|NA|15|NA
TGCAGTGCTAGAGAAACAACCTTATCCTACAATGAGCAGTTCTTC
CSARETTLSYNEQFF
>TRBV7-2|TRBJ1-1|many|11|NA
TGTGCCAGCAGCTTAGGCGGGGTGGCTTTCTTT
CASSLGGVAFF
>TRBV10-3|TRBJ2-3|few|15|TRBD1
TGTGCCACAACGGACAGGAGAATCTCCACAGATACGCAGTATTTT
CATTDRRISTDTQYF
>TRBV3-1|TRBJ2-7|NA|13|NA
TGTGCCAGCAGCTCGGACATAAACTACGAGCAGTACTTC
CASSSDINYEQYF
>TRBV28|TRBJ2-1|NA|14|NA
TGTGCCAGCAAGGACAGTCTGCCCTACAATGAGCAGTTCTTC
CASKDSLPYNEQFF
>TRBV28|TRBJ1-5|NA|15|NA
TGTGCCAGCACTACGCGGGGGGAAGAGGGTCAGCCCCAGCATTTT
CASTTRGEEGQPQHF
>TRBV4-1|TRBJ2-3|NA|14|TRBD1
TGCGCCAGCGGGTCAGGGGGCTTCGCAGATACGCAGTATTTT
CASGSGGFADTQYF
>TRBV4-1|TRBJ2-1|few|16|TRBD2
TGCGCCAGCAGCCAAGGACTAGCGGGAACTAGTAATGAGCAGTTCTTC
CASSQGLAGTSNEQFF
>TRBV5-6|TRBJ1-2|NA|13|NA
TGTGCCAGCAGCTTGGCCGGAAGTGGGATTTACACCTTC
CASSLAGSGIYTF
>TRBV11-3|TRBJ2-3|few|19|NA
TGTGCCAGCAGCGATAAGGGGGCAGGGAGCGGGCCTTACACAGATACGCAGTATTTT
CASSDKGAGSGPYTDTQYF
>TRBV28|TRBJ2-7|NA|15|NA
TGTGCCAGCAGCTCTACCGGCGTAGCGACCTACGAGCAGTACTTC
CASSSTGVATYEQYF
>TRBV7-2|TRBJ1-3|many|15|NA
TGTGCCAGCAGCCCTCCAGGGGTTTCTGGAAACACCATATATTTT
CASSPPGVSGNTIYF
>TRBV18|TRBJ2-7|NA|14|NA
TGTGCCAGCTCACCACCGAGCGGGCAGGAGGCGCAGTACTTC
CASSPPSGQEAQYF
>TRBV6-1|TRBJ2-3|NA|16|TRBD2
TGTGCCAGCAGCTCTTCCAGCGGGATGCGCACAGATACGCAGTATTTT
CASSSSSGMRTDTQYF
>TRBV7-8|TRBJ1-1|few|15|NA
TGTGCCAGCAGCTTCCTCCCTCTCAGCACGACTGAAGCTTTCTTT
CASSFLPLSTTEAFF
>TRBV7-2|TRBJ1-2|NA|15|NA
TGTGCCAGCATTTCTCCCCCCGGGACGGAGTATGGCTACACCTTC
CASISPPGTEYGYTF
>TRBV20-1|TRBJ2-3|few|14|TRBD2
TGCAGTGCTAGGCGGGCGGGAGCGGGAGATACGCAGTATTTT
CSARRAGAGDTQYF
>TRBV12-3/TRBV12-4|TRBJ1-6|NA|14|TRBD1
TGTGCCAGCAGCCGGGACAGGCAAAATTCACCCCTCCACTTT
CASSRDRQNSPLHF
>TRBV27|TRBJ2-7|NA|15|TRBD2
TGTGCCAGCACCCAAGGACTAGCGGGATCCTACGAGCAGTACTTC
CASTQGLAGSYEQYF
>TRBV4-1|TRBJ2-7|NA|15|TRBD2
TGCGCCAGCAGCCAAGATTTGGGGACTAGCAACGAGCAGTACTTC
CASSQDLGTSNEQYF
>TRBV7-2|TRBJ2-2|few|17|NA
TGTGCCAGCAGCTTATCGCGTGACAGAAAGAACACCGGGGAGCTGTTTTTT
CASSLSRDRKNTGELFF
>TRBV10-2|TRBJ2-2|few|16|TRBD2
TGCGCCAGCAGTGAGATAAGCGGGAGGGGCACCGGGGAGCTGTTTTTT
CASSEISGRGTGELFF
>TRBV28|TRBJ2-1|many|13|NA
TGTGCCAGCAGTTTGACGTTCCGCAATGAGCAGTTCTTC
CASSLTFRNEQFF
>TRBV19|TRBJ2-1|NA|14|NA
TGTGCCAGTGCGGACTTTTACTCCTACAATGAGCAGTTCTTC
CASADFYSYNEQFF